These T cell receptor beta chains were read from a single sample in a study of shared clonotypes between healthy human individuals. Profiled with immunoSEQ multiplex PCR; TCRdb holds only in-frame clones, not every one. The sample holds hundreds of thousands of clones, roughly 95% seen once. The sequencing input was naive CD8+ T cells sorted from blood. The receptor source for this set is a woman aged 25-40 years in good health. The CDR3 runs from the conserved cysteine through the conserved F or W. D genes are given only for firm matches. Clone size is shown for a subset of rows, as once, few, many or a class of expanded clone.

j_gene: TRBJ2-7; v_gene: TRBV2; abundance: -; d_gene: TRBD2; CDR3nt: TGTGCCAGCAGTGGGGACGTAGCGGGAGCCGTCTACGAGCAGTACTTC; CDR3aa: CASSGDVAGAVYEQYF
j_gene: TRBJ2-7; v_gene: TRBV6-5; abundance: -; d_gene: -; CDR3nt: TGTGCCAGCAGTTTCACGACTAGTTTCCCCTACGAGCAGTACTTC; CDR3aa: CASSFTTSFPYEQYF
j_gene: TRBJ2-7; v_gene: TRBV7-9; abundance: -; d_gene: -; CDR3nt: TGTGCCAGCAGCGGAAACTACGAGCAGTACTTC; CDR3aa: CASSGNYEQYF
j_gene: TRBJ1-4; v_gene: TRBV6-5; abundance: -; d_gene: -; CDR3nt: TGTGCCAGCAGTTACTCGATCCAGGGTGGGTTGTTTTTT; CDR3aa: CASSYSIQGGLFF
j_gene: TRBJ2-7; v_gene: TRBV28; abundance: -; d_gene: -; CDR3nt: TGTGCCAGCAGTTTAACCGGGACCCACGGCCTGCCATACGAGCAGTACTTC; CDR3aa: CASSLTGTHGLPYEQYF
j_gene: TRBJ1-5; v_gene: TRBV2; abundance: -; d_gene: -; CDR3nt: TGTGCCAGCAGTAGAGACAATCAGCCCCAGCATTTT; CDR3aa: CASSRDNQPQHF
j_gene: TRBJ2-3; v_gene: TRBV28; abundance: -; d_gene: -; CDR3nt: TGTGCCAGCAGTTTCCCGGGTTACACAGATACGCAGTATTTT; CDR3aa: CASSFPGYTDTQYF
j_gene: TRBJ1-4; v_gene: TRBV27; abundance: -; d_gene: -; CDR3nt: TGTGCCAGCAGTCCTCTCCCTAATGAAAAACTGTTTTTT; CDR3aa: CASSPLPNEKLFF
j_gene: TRBJ2-7; v_gene: TRBV10-1; abundance: -; d_gene: -; CDR3nt: TGCGCCAGCAGTGCCGGGACTTTCTACGAGCAGTACTTC; CDR3aa: CASSAGTFYEQYF
j_gene: TRBJ2-1; v_gene: TRBV18; abundance: -; d_gene: -; CDR3nt: TGTGCCAGCTCACCACCGGAGGAACGACAGGTGGCAGCCAATGAGCAGTTCTTC; CDR3aa: CASSPPEERQVAANEQFF
j_gene: TRBJ2-2; v_gene: TRBV27; abundance: -; d_gene: -; CDR3nt: TGTGCCAGCAGTCTGCGACAGGACCTCACCGGGGAGCTGTTTTTT; CDR3aa: CASSLRQDLTGELFF
j_gene: TRBJ2-5; v_gene: TRBV6-1; abundance: -; d_gene: -; CDR3nt: TGTGCCAGCAGGGCCGAAGAGACCCAGTACTTC; CDR3aa: CASRAEETQYF
j_gene: TRBJ1-2; v_gene: TRBV30; abundance: -; d_gene: -; CDR3nt: TGTGCCTGGAACTTCGGGGGGTACTATGGCTACACCTTC; CDR3aa: CAWNFGGYYGYTF
j_gene: TRBJ1-1; v_gene: TRBV27; abundance: -; d_gene: -; CDR3nt: TGTGCCAGCAGACTTACAATGAACACTGAAGCTTTCTTT; CDR3aa: CASRLTMNTEAFF
j_gene: TRBJ1-3; v_gene: TRBV9; abundance: -; d_gene: -; CDR3nt: TGTGCCAGCAGCCCTCTCTCGGCCGGGGGGACCATATATTTT; CDR3aa: CASSPLSAGGTIYF
j_gene: TRBJ2-7; v_gene: TRBV30; abundance: -; d_gene: -; CDR3nt: TGTGCCTGGGCAGGGATCTCCTACGAGCAGTACTTC; CDR3aa: CAWAGISYEQYF
j_gene: TRBJ2-1; v_gene: TRBV4-2; abundance: -; d_gene: TRBD1; CDR3nt: TGTGCCAGCAGCCCTCGACAGGGTTTGTCCAATGAGCAGTTCTTC; CDR3aa: CASSPRQGLSNEQFF
j_gene: TRBJ1-1; v_gene: TRBV6-5; abundance: -; d_gene: -; CDR3nt: TGTGCCAGCGCCCCCGGAGAGAACACTGAAGCTTTCTTT; CDR3aa: CASAPGENTEAFF
j_gene: TRBJ2-3; v_gene: TRBV5-4; abundance: -; d_gene: TRBD1; CDR3nt: TGTGCCAGCAGCGCCGGGACAGGGGGCATAGATACGCAGTATTTT; CDR3aa: CASSAGTGGIDTQYF
j_gene: TRBJ2-7; v_gene: TRBV19; abundance: -; d_gene: TRBD2; CDR3nt: TGTGCCAGTAGTATAGATGCGGGGGCCTACGAGCAGTACTTC; CDR3aa: CASSIDAGAYEQYF
j_gene: TRBJ2-5; v_gene: TRBV23-1; abundance: -; d_gene: TRBD1; CDR3nt: TGCGCCAGCAGTCAATCGACAGGGGCCCAGGAGACCCAGTACTTC; CDR3aa: CASSQSTGAQETQYF
j_gene: TRBJ2-7; v_gene: TRBV7-2; abundance: -; d_gene: -; CDR3nt: TGTGCCAGCAGCTTAACCCGACAGGCCTACGAGCAGTACTTC; CDR3aa: CASSLTRQAYEQYF
j_gene: TRBJ2-1; v_gene: TRBV7-9; abundance: -; d_gene: -; CDR3nt: TGTGCCAGCAGCTTAGTTTCGTTCCAGTGGGATGAGCAGTTCTTC; CDR3aa: CASSLVSFQWDEQFF
j_gene: TRBJ1-5; v_gene: TRBV10-2; abundance: -; d_gene: -; CDR3nt: TGCGCCAGCAGTGAAGGGGTGAGAACTGATCAGCCCCAGCATTTT; CDR3aa: CASSEGVRTDQPQHF
j_gene: TRBJ2-7; v_gene: TRBV5-6; abundance: -; d_gene: -; CDR3nt: TGTGCCAGCAGCTTGGACAGGGAACTAATCCTCGAGCAGTACTTC; CDR3aa: CASSLDRELILEQYF
j_gene: TRBJ1-1; v_gene: TRBV6-6; abundance: -; d_gene: -; CDR3nt: TGTGCCAGCAGTATTACACTGAACACTGAAGCTTTCTTT; CDR3aa: CASSITLNTEAFF
j_gene: TRBJ2-2; v_gene: TRBV2; abundance: -; d_gene: -; CDR3nt: TGTGCCAGCAGTGAATTAAGCACCGGGGAGCTGTTTTTT; CDR3aa: CASSELSTGELFF
j_gene: TRBJ1-4; v_gene: TRBV27; abundance: -; d_gene: -; CDR3nt: TGTGCCAGCAGTAGAATGGGGTATAATGAAAAACTGTTTTTT; CDR3aa: CASSRMGYNEKLFF
j_gene: TRBJ1-6; v_gene: TRBV4-1; abundance: once; d_gene: -; CDR3nt: TGCGCCAGCAGCCAAGGGGAGGTCGTGGCCTCCTATAATTCACCCCTCCACTTT; CDR3aa: CASSQGEVVASYNSPLHF
j_gene: TRBJ1-3; v_gene: TRBV11-3; abundance: -; d_gene: -; CDR3nt: TGTGCCAGCAGCGGACTGTTCTCTGGAAACACCATATATTTT; CDR3aa: CASSGLFSGNTIYF
j_gene: TRBJ2-7; v_gene: TRBV2; abundance: -; d_gene: -; CDR3nt: TGTGCCAGCAGTATTTTACAGGGCTACGAGCAGTACTTC; CDR3aa: CASSILQGYEQYF
j_gene: TRBJ2-7; v_gene: TRBV13; abundance: -; d_gene: TRBD1; CDR3nt: TGTGCCAGCAGCTCGTACGGGACAGAGTCCTACGAGCAGTACTTC; CDR3aa: CASSSYGTESYEQYF
j_gene: TRBJ2-5; v_gene: TRBV5-1; abundance: -; d_gene: -; CDR3nt: TGCGCCAGCAGCTTCGGGACGGTTGAAGAGACCCAGTACTTC; CDR3aa: CASSFGTVEETQYF
j_gene: TRBJ2-1; v_gene: TRBV6-5; abundance: -; d_gene: -; CDR3nt: TGTGCCAGCAGTTACTCGAATAACTACCCCCTCAATGAGCAGTTCTTC; CDR3aa: CASSYSNNYPLNEQFF
j_gene: TRBJ2-7; v_gene: TRBV19; abundance: -; d_gene: -; CDR3nt: TGTGCCAGTAGTATCCCCCTCGAGCAGTACTTC; CDR3aa: CASSIPLEQYF
j_gene: TRBJ2-5; v_gene: TRBV29-1; abundance: -; d_gene: -; CDR3nt: TGCAGCGTTGAAGATGGGGGGGGCCCAGGCGTTCCCCAGTACTTC; CDR3aa: CSVEDGGGPGVPQYF
j_gene: TRBJ2-1; v_gene: TRBV2; abundance: -; d_gene: -; CDR3nt: TGTGCCAGCAGTGAAGCTGAACAGTACCTCTCCTACAATGAGCAGTTCTTC; CDR3aa: CASSEAEQYLSYNEQFF
j_gene: TRBJ2-7; v_gene: TRBV5-1; abundance: -; d_gene: -; CDR3nt: TGCGCCAGCAGCTCCCGCCCGGGAGACTTTTACGAGCAGTACTTC; CDR3aa: CASSSRPGDFYEQYF
j_gene: TRBJ2-2; v_gene: TRBV14; abundance: -; d_gene: -; CDR3nt: TGTGCCAGCAGCCTCGGGCATCCCGGGGAGCTGTTTTTT; CDR3aa: CASSLGHPGELFF
j_gene: TRBJ1-2; v_gene: TRBV28; abundance: -; d_gene: -; CDR3nt: TGTGCCAGCCGCTTAGTCGCTGGCAGGGCCTCTGGCTACACCTTC; CDR3aa: CASRLVAGRASGYTF
j_gene: TRBJ2-1; v_gene: TRBV29-1; abundance: -; d_gene: -; CDR3nt: TGCAGCGTTGAAGACGTAGGGGGTCGATACAATGAGCAGTTCTTC; CDR3aa: CSVEDVGGRYNEQFF
j_gene: TRBJ1-4; v_gene: TRBV5-1; abundance: -; d_gene: TRBD1; CDR3nt: TGCGCCAGCAGCCCCGGGACAGGGAGACAGGAAAAACTGTTTTTT; CDR3aa: CASSPGTGRQEKLFF
j_gene: TRBJ2-1; v_gene: TRBV28; abundance: -; d_gene: -; CDR3nt: TGTGCCAGCACCCGGTCCCCCCGGGTGAATGAGCAGTTCTTC; CDR3aa: CASTRSPRVNEQFF
j_gene: TRBJ2-3; v_gene: TRBV27; abundance: -; d_gene: -; CDR3nt: TGTGCCAGCACCGATAGGTTCGGGGGAGATACGCAGTATTTT; CDR3aa: CASTDRFGGDTQYF
j_gene: TRBJ2-7; v_gene: TRBV5-6; abundance: -; d_gene: -; CDR3nt: TGTGCCAGCACTCCGAGGGGCGGCTACGAGCAGTACTTC; CDR3aa: CASTPRGGYEQYF
j_gene: TRBJ2-7; v_gene: TRBV7-9; abundance: -; d_gene: -; CDR3nt: TGTGCCAGCAGCTCCCCAACGGCCCAAGAGGTGTACGAGCAGTACTTC; CDR3aa: CASSSPTAQEVYEQYF
j_gene: TRBJ2-7; v_gene: TRBV7-6; abundance: -; d_gene: -; CDR3nt: TGTGCCAGCAGCTTAGCAGGGCCCGGGTACGAGCAGTACTTC; CDR3aa: CASSLAGPGYEQYF
j_gene: TRBJ2-1; v_gene: TRBV9; abundance: once; d_gene: TRBD1; CDR3nt: TGTGCCAGCAGCGTAGATGACAGACAGGGTTTCAATGAGCAGTTCTTC; CDR3aa: CASSVDDRQGFNEQFF